A selection of T cell receptor beta chains follows, all from one sample in a study of T cell responses to AZD1222 COVID-19 vaccine. Clones were sequenced by immunoSEQ multiplex PCR, and TCRdb holds only the in-frame ones, with some missing. The data contain 90,000 to 110,000 clones, over 75% of them singletons. The sample here was peripheral blood, taken 28 days after the second AZD1222 dose. The receptor source for this set is an adult who received the AZD1222 COVID-19 vaccine. Both conserved end residues are trimmed from each CDR3. The D gene is left open where the match is weak.

V: TRBV6-5; J: TRBJ2-7; D: -; CDR3: ASSYKSQTGDEQY
V: TRBV15; J: TRBJ2-7; D: -; CDR3: ATSSWGYEQY
V: TRBV4-3; J: TRBJ2-3; D: -; CDR3: ASSQDRPDTQY
V: TRBV21-1; J: TRBJ2-7; D: -; CDR3: ASSKGQMNEQY
V: TRBV2; J: TRBJ1-1; D: TRBD1; CDR3: ASSRRTGANTEAF
V: TRBV5-1; J: TRBJ2-1; D: -; CDR3: ASSLALGALNEQF
V: TRBV5-4; J: TRBJ1-3; D: -; CDR3: ASSLDPGTGNTIY
V: TRBV7-3; J: TRBJ2-1; D: TRBD2; CDR3: ASSSGGRSYDEQF
V: TRBV28; J: TRBJ1-5; D: -; CDR3: ASIGTGHNQPQH
V: TRBV2; J: TRBJ1-6; D: -; CDR3: ASSETTAGSPLH
V: TRBV9; J: TRBJ1-4; D: -; CDR3: ASSVSSGSEKLF
V: TRBV2; J: TRBJ2-1; D: -; CDR3: ASAERGEQF
V: TRBV7-2; J: TRBJ1-4; D: -; CDR3: ASGGRRGTNEKLF
V: TRBV21-1; J: TRBJ2-1; D: -; CDR3: ASRTEDSYNEQF
V: TRBV12-3/TRBV12-4; J: TRBJ2-1; D: -; CDR3: ASSATGLEQF
V: TRBV9; J: TRBJ2-5; D: -; CDR3: ASSVAGGEETQY
V: TRBV7-2; J: TRBJ1-5; D: -; CDR3: ASSPRGFGNQPQH
V: TRBV19; J: TRBJ2-2; D: -; CDR3: ASNGGGGRTGELF
V: TRBV28; J: TRBJ2-7; D: TRBD2; CDR3: ASSFNPGLAGNYEQY
V: TRBV13; J: TRBJ2-7; D: -; CDR3: ASSTDQGHEQY
V: TRBV19; J: TRBJ1-1; D: -; CDR3: ASSARTALNTEAF
V: TRBV24-1; J: TRBJ2-7; D: -; CDR3: ATKEGGSYEQY
V: TRBV7-2; J: TRBJ1-4; D: -; CDR3: ASSQRGGRFEKLF
V: TRBV7-2; J: TRBJ1-5; D: TRBD1; CDR3: ASSPPGGTGNQPQH
V: TRBV18; J: TRBJ1-4; D: -; CDR3: ASSPGSYNEKLF
V: TRBV27; J: TRBJ2-3; D: -; CDR3: ASSFAGAPDTQY
V: TRBV7-2; J: TRBJ1-3; D: TRBD1; CDR3: ASSRTGDSGNTIY
V: TRBV4-1; J: TRBJ2-1; D: TRBD1; CDR3: ASSQGQGALGNEQF